A single sample gave rise to the 30 T cell receptor beta chains below, sequenced in a study of follicular helper T cells after annual influenza vaccination. Here immunoSEQ multiplex PCR was the method, and the copy in TCRdb shows in-frame clones only, minus some. Of some 15,000 clones listed, less than 85% are singletons. Time point of the sample: 2014-2015 season, 7 days after vaccination. This specimen consisted of CXCR5+ CD38- circulating T follicular helper cells from blood, obtained 7 days after influenza vaccination. The subset denotes: circulating Tfh, non-naive CD4+CXCR5+PD-1+ (ICOS+CD38+ or ICOS-CD38-). These receptors were taken from an adult who received the influenza vaccine.

The CDR3 here is CASRGTGRDGYTF. CDR3 bases: TGTGCCAGCAGGGGGACAGGGAGGGATGGCTACACCTTC. The chain has TRBV2 and TRBJ1-2; 9 bases fit TRBD1. V shed 6 bases, J shed 6 bases, and the junction held 5 bases outside the gene matches. CDR1 SNHLY and CDR2 FYNNEI come from the germline V gene. The CDR3 totals 13 residues. The full variable domain, with the rest looked up from reference TRBV2 and TRBJ1-2, is EPEVTQTPSHQVTQMGQEVILRCVPISNHLYFYWYRQILGQKVEFLVSFYNNEISEKSEIFDDQFSVERPDGSNFTLKIRSTKLEDSAMYFCASRGTGRDGYTFGSGTRLTVV.

The V call is TRBV5-5, the J call TRBJ2-1; perhaps TRBD1 as D (5 bases). The CDR3 length is 15 residues. Trimming stripped 0 bases from V and 7 bases from J, with 14 bases between. Germline V gives CDR1 SGHKS, CDR2 YYEKEE (reference sequence). In nucleotides, the CDR3 is TGTGCCAGCAGCTTGGTTAGGGGATCGAGGAATGAGCAGTTCTTC. Translated: CASSLVRGSRNEQFF. Using reference TRBV5-5 and TRBJ2-1 for the parts outside the CDR3, the full variable domain is DAGVTQSPTHLIKTRGQQVTLRCSPISGHKSVSWYQQVLGQGPQFIFQYYEKEERGRGNFPDRFSARQFPNYSSELNVNALLLGDSALYLCASSLVRGSRNEQFFGPGTRLTVL.

This clone occurred once. V is TRBV28 and J is TRBJ1-2, with TRBD1 matching 8 bases. Germline V CDR1 and CDR2: MDHEN, SYDVKM. This CDR3 spans 13 amino acids. The trim removed 6 bases at V and 8 bases at J, leaving 8 bases unmatched. This CDR3 is CASRPGGAGGYTF. In DNA form, the CDR3 reads TGTGCCAGCAGACCAGGGGGCGCGGGAGGCTACACCTTC.

This clone was seen only once. The chain combines TRBV9 with TRBJ2-4; 7 bases fit TRBD1. V gave up 4 bases and J gave up 5 bases; unmatched junction bases: 6. CDR1 SGDLS and CDR2 YYNGEE come from the germline V gene. The CDR3 sequence is 14 residues long. The DNA of the CDR3 is TGTGCCAGCAGCCCTCCCGGGACAGAAAACATTCAGTACTTC. Translation gives CASSPPGTENIQYF.

The chain has TRBV2 and TRBJ1-2; 9 nucleotides line up with TRBD1. Germline lookup yields CDR1 SNHLY and CDR2 FYNNEI. Trimming removed 3 bases from V and 4 bases from J; junction bases left unmatched: 6. This CDR3 has 15 residues. Here the CDR3 DNA reads TGTGCCAGCAGTGATTTGGGACAGGGTTTCTATGGCTACACCTTC. Residues: CASSDLGQGFYGYTF. Complete variable domain (other parts from reference TRBV2 and TRBJ1-2): EPEVTQTPSHQVTQMGQEVILRCVPISNHLYFYWYRQILGQKVEFLVSFYNNEISEKSEIFDDQFSVERPDGSNFTLKIRSTKLEDSAMYFCASSDLGQGFYGYTFGSGTRLTVV.

The chain is built from TRBV28 and TRBJ1-2, with D unresolved. Trimming left V 3 bases short and J 0 bases short, with 8 bases between. CDR1 and CDR2 from the germline V gene are MDHEN and SYDVKM. This CDR3 contains 14 residues. The DNA of the CDR3 is TGTGCCAGCAGTTTGAGCAGGTCTAACTATGGCTACACCTTC. This sequence encodes CASSLSRSNYGYTF.

Turning to this clone: This same CDR3 is encoded by further DNA sequences in the sample. The rearrangement joins TRBV5-1 to TRBJ1-2, with unresolved D. The germline V and J ends were trimmed by 0 bases and 2 bases, with 8 bases remaining between them. This CDR3 region has 14 residues. The germline gives CDR1 SGHRS, CDR2 YFSETQ. Here the CDR3 reads CASSLGRQNYGYTF. CDR3 coding DNA: TGCGCCAGCAGCTTGGGCAGACAAAACTATGGCTACACCTTC.

The CDR3 protein is CASKDLAKNIQYF. The CDR3 DNA reads TGTGCCAGTAAGGACTTAGCCAAAAACATTCAGTACTTC. The chain joins TRBV19 to TRBJ2-4; a possible D gene is TRBD2 (5 bases). The CDR3 is 13 amino acids. The V end was cut by 7 bases, the J end by 0 bases, with 7 bases between. Germline-derived CDR1 and CDR2 are LNHDA and SQIVND (reference sequence).

The V gene is TRBV5-1, the J gene TRBJ1-2, with TRBD1 as a possible D gene (6 bases). Germline values: CDR1 SGHRS, CDR2 YFSETQ. The CDR3 extends over 14 amino acids. Trimming shortened V by 4 bases and J by 6 bases, and 16 bases separated the two germline ends. The CDR3 coding sequence is TGCGCCAGCAGCACTTGGGACAATTCGGATGGCTACACCTTC. It yields the protein CASSTWDNSDGYTF. The entire variable domain, with the rest obtained from reference TRBV5-1 and TRBJ1-2, is as follows: KAGVTQTPRYLIKTRGQQVTLSCSPISGHRSVSWYQQTPGQGLQFLFEYFSETQRNKGNFPGRFSGRQFSNSRSEMNVSTLELGDSALYLCASSTWDNSDGYTFGSGTRLTVV.

This sequence joins TRBV13 and TRBJ1-2; a weak D match, TRBD1 (6 bases). V shed 3 bases and J shed 3 bases, with 8 bases lying between them. The CDR3 is 13 residues long. The germline gives CDR1 PRHDT, CDR2 FYEKMQ (reference sequence). DNA of the CDR3: TGTGCCAGCAGCTTGACAGGCTACTATGGCTACACCTTC. As protein: CASSLTGYYGYTF.

The chain recombines TRBV2 with TRBJ1-4; perhaps TRBD1 as D (5 bases). This CDR3 is 15 amino acids long. The V end was cut by 8 bases, the J end by 7 bases, with 20 bases between. Germline loops: CDR1 SNHLY, CDR2 FYNNEI. The CDR3 reads CASQIRVMQGEKLFF. The CDR3 DNA reads as TGTGCCAGCCAGATCAGGGTTATGCAGGGTGAAAAACTGTTTTTT.

The J gene is TRBJ2-3, the V gene TRBV5-4; TRBD2 aligns across 8 bases. After removal of 1 base from V and 4 bases from J, the junction contained 5 bases not matched to a gene. The CDR3 sequence is 15 residues long. Germline V CDR1 and CDR2: SGHNT, YYREEE (reference sequence). The CDR3 reads CASSLSGGRADTQYF. The DNA of the CDR3 is TGTGCCAGCAGCTTGTCGGGAGGGCGCGCAGATACGCAGTATTTT.

The chain couples TRBV14 to TRBJ2-1; TRBD2 matches 9 bases. This CDR3 contains 15 residues. The germline CDR1 and CDR2 sequences are SGHDN and FVKESK. The V and J ends lost 3 bases and 7 bases, in that order; junction bases with no gene match: 7. CDR3 region: CASSQMAGGRNEQFF. The CDR3 DNA is TGTGCCAGCAGCCAGATGGCGGGGGGGAGAAATGAGCAGTTCTTC.

The rearrangement uses TRBV7-2 and TRBJ2-7; 8 bases fit TRBD1. The V segment lost 5 bases and the J segment 4 bases; nucleotides outside the gene matches: 4. The CDR3 has 13 amino acids. Germline V gives CDR1 SGHTA, CDR2 FQGNSA. For the CDR3, the DNA is TGTGCCAGCAGCCAGGGACAGGAGTACGAGCAGTACTTC. As protein: CASSQGQEYEQYF.

Only one count was recorded for this clone. This chain connects TRBV2 to TRBJ1-1, with 10 bases matching TRBD1. This CDR3 contains 15 residues. J was trimmed by 5 bases and V by 10 bases; bases with no gene match: 13. Germline CDR1 is SNHLY and CDR2 is FYNNEI. The CDR3 loop reads CAKAKRGQGRTEAFF. In DNA, the CDR3 is TGTGCCAAAGCGAAAAGGGGACAGGGGAGGACTGAAGCTTTCTTT.

The rearrangement links TRBV4-2 to TRBJ2-7; 8 nucleotides line up with TRBD1. V shed 1 base, J shed 3 bases, and the junction held 8 bases outside the gene matches. The germline V gene encodes CDR1 LGHNA and CDR2 YNFKEQ. The CDR3 consists of 16 residues. The CDR3 sequence is CASSQVPSGQGYEQYF. CDR3 bases: TGTGCCAGCAGCCAAGTCCCGAGTGGACAGGGCTACGAGCAGTACTTC.

The V gene is TRBV7-9, the J gene TRBJ1-1; D not certain. In germline, CDR1 is SEHNR, CDR2 FQNEAQ (reference sequence). V was shortened by 2 bases and J by 1 base, with 8 bases between the two germline ends. The CDR3 has 14 residues. Here the CDR3 reads CASSLRSPNTEAFF. CDR3 coding DNA: TGTGCCAGCAGCTTACGGAGTCCGAACACTGAAGCTTTCTTT. Together with reference TRBV7-9 and TRBJ1-1, the CDR3 gives the full variable domain: DTGVSQNPRHKITKRGQNVTFRCDPISEHNRLYWYRQTLGQGPEFLTYFQNEAQLEKSRLLSDRFSAERPKGSFSTLEIQRTEQGDSAMYLCASSLRSPNTEAFFGQGTRLTVV.

This rearrangement joins TRBV5-6 to TRBJ1-2; D unclear. V was pared by 4 bases and J by 0 bases, with 13 bases between. Germline loops: CDR1 SGHDT, CDR2 YYEEEE. This CDR3 contains 15 residues. CDR3 nucleotide sequence: TGTGCCAGCAGCCTGAGAGTCGTAGCTAACTATGGCTACACCTTC. This gives the protein CASSLRVVANYGYTF.

The chain uses TRBV19 and TRBJ2-1; TRBD2 matches 10 bases. CDR3 length equals 18 residues. The germline CDR1 and CDR2 sequences are LNHDA and SQIVND (reference sequence). V trimming: 8 bases; J trimming: 0 bases; junction bases outside the gene matches: 13. The CDR3 protein is CASEAGLAGDISYNEQFF. CDR3 in DNA: TGTGCCAGTGAAGCCGGGCTAGCGGGAGATATCTCCTACAATGAGCAGTTCTTC.

The chain combines TRBV5-5 with TRBJ2-3; TRBD2 agrees at 8 bases. With 2 bases clipped from V and 5 bases from J, the junction kept 4 bases outside the gene matches. CDR1 and CDR2 from the germline V gene are SGHKS and YYEKEE (reference sequence). The CDR3 totals 14 residues. The CDR3 DNA follows: TGTGCCAGCAGCTTCGCGGGAGGTGAAGATACGCAGTATTTT. Amino acid sequence: CASSFAGGEDTQYF. The variable domain in full, with the rest retrieved from reference TRBV5-5 and TRBJ2-3, is DAGVTQSPTHLIKTRGQQVTLRCSPISGHKSVSWYQQVLGQGPQFIFQYYEKEERGRGNFPDRFSARQFPNYSSELNVNALLLGDSALYLCASSFAGGEDTQYFGPGTRLTVL.

This clone was counted only a few times. This chain connects TRBV14 to TRBJ1-5, with D perhaps TRBD1 (6 bases). V lost 0 bases and J lost 3, with 15 bases in between. The CDR3 runs 17 residues. Germline assignment: CDR1 SGHDN and CDR2 FVKESK. The CDR3 DNA reads TGTGCCAGCAGCCAAGAGGACAGTAGGGCTTCCAATCAGCCCCAGCATTTT. It codes for CASSQEDSRASNQPQHF.

This clone was detected only a few times. The chain joins TRBV7-3 to TRBJ2-2; tentatively, D is TRBD2 (6 bases). The germline V gene encodes CDR1 SGHTA and CDR2 FQGTGA. There are 16 residues in the CDR3. The V gene lost 6 bases and the J gene lost 0 bases, with 14 bases spanning the gap. The CDR3 loop reads CASSLGGRTNTGELFF. CDR3 nucleotides: TGTGCCAGCAGTCTCGGGGGACGGACGAACACCGGGGAGCTGTTTTTT.

The chain joins TRBV19 to TRBJ2-5; 10 bases are a match to TRBD2. CDR3 size: 15 residues. The junction had 9 bases not matched to a gene; V was cut back by 6 bases and J by 5 bases. Germline V CDR1 and CDR2: LNHDA, SQIVND (reference sequence). CDR3 nucleotides: TGTGCCAGTAGACTAGCGGGGCGGGCCACGGAGACCCAGTACTTC. It encodes CASRLAGRATETQYF.

The CDR3 region has the DNA TGTGCCAGCAGTCCCGGGACTAGCGGAACACTATCAGATACGCAGTATTTT. The encoded protein is CASSPGTSGTLSDTQYF. The genes are TRBV28 and TRBJ2-3; 11 bases match TRBD2. The CDR3 spans 17 residues. CDR1 and CDR2 (germline): MDHEN, SYDVKM. V shed 5 bases and J 4 bases; nucleotides not matched to a gene: 11. The whole variable domain, remainder taken from reference TRBV28 and TRBJ2-3, is DVKVTQSSRYLVKRTGEKVFLECVQDMDHENMFWYRQDPGLGLRLIYFSYDVKMKEKGDIPEGYSVSREKKERFSLILESASTNQTSMYLCASSPGTSGTLSDTQYFGPGTRLTVL.

The rearrangement links TRBV5-1 to TRBJ2-3; D gene ambiguous. CDR1 is SGHRS and CDR2 is YFSETQ in the germline V gene. The CDR3 is 13 amino acids. Trimming pared 3 bases from V and 3 bases from J, leaving 8 bases between. In nucleotides, the CDR3 is TGCGCCAGCAGCTCCTTAATGACAGATACGCAGTATTTT. It yields the protein CASSSLMTDTQYF.

CDR3 sequence: CASKKQGGSGNTIYF. The CDR3 coding sequence is TGTGCCAGCAAAAAGCAAGGGGGCTCTGGAAACACCATATATTTT. The rearrangement uses TRBV5-6 and TRBJ1-3; D perhaps matches TRBD1 (6 bases). The CDR3 contains 15 residues. Germline V CDR1 and CDR2: SGHDT, YYEEEE. Trimming took 6 bases from V and 0 from J, leaving 13 bases between them.

The chain uses TRBV7-9 and TRBJ2-6; D is unclear. Deletions cut 4 bases from V and 0 bases from J, with 7 bases between. The CDR3 contains 15 residues. The V gene's germline CDR1 is SEHNR and CDR2 FQNEAQ (reference sequence). The CDR3 coding sequence is TGTGCCAGCAGCTCACTTACCTCTGGGGCCAACGTCCTGACTTTC. Protein product: CASSSLTSGANVLTF.

There are a few counts of this clone. The chain uses TRBV6-6 and TRBJ1-5; D gene uncertain. The CDR3 has 14 amino acids. CDR1 is MNHNY, CDR2 SVGAGI, per germline (reference sequence). V shed 4 bases and J shed 1 base, with 8 bases lying between them. This chain's CDR3 is CASSLTVSNQPQHF. CDR3 sequence (DNA): TGTGCCAGCAGTTTGACTGTAAGCAATCAGCCCCAGCATTTT.

This clone was recorded only once. The chain recombines TRBV4-1 with TRBJ2-1; possibly TRBD2 for D (5 bases). Germline CDR1 and CDR2: MGHRA and YSYEKL. V was cut by 1 base and J by 6 bases, with 19 bases left in between. This CDR3 has 17 amino acids. In DNA, the CDR3 is TGCGCCAGCAGCCAAGCCCGAACCGGGGTTTCCGCCAATGAGCAGTTCTTC. Its translation: CASSQARTGVSANEQFF.

The chain uses TRBV15 and TRBJ2-5; TRBD1 might be the D (6 bases). Germline loops: CDR1 LNHNV, CDR2 YYDKDF (reference sequence). The CDR3 has 15 amino acids. The germline V and J ends were trimmed by 1 base and 8 bases, with 17 bases remaining between them. The CDR3 here is CATSRVYGGPATQYF. The CDR3 DNA is TGTGCCACCAGCAGAGTTTATGGGGGCCCAGCCACCCAGTACTTC.